This TCR beta chain was identified during a study of T cell responses to AZD1222 COVID-19 vaccine. The repertoire was sequenced with immunoSEQ multiplex PCR; TCRdb's copy has only in-frame clones and lacks some. The sample has about 120,000 clones, 70% to 90% seen once; the top ten hold almost 9.5%. Broader study findings: Mostly white British, mostly female donors; authors suggested clonal diversity may be underestimated.

The CDR3 loop spans 18 amino acids. V shed 3 bases, J shed 1 base, and the junction held 10 bases outside the gene matches. CDR1 KGHDR and CDR2 SFDVKD come from the germline V gene. As to this clone: Its antigen remains unknown.

This receptor was identified in an adult in good health. Sequenced material: peripheral blood, taken on day 0 of AZD1222 vaccination. The genes are TRBV24-1 and TRBJ2-1, with TRBD2 matching over 8 bases. The DNA for the CDR3 is TGTGCCACCAGTGATCGGGGGGGCCGCAAATTGTCCTACAATGAGCAGTTCTTC. It translates to CATSDRGGRKLSYNEQFF.